This T cell receptor beta chain appears in the sequencing data of a study of lymphopenia after photon versus proton radiotherapy (dated by TCRdb to about 2019). Study-wide context: Photon and proton radiation therapy were compared by the study for their immunological effects in patients with gastrointestinal tumors who developed high-grade lymphopenia. The goal of the study was to characterize the differences between the two radiation modalities in how they affect the immune system. The cohort comprised some 20 patients with gastrointestinal tumors who received either photon or proton therapy and then developed lymphopenia.

Between the V and J ends, shortened by 1 base and 0 bases respectively, the junction contains 9 bases. The CDR3 covers 15 residues, taking in both the cysteine and the phenylalanine. The CDR3 DNA has 45 bases and is translated from base 1. From a lookup of the germline V gene, CDR1 and CDR2 are LGHNA and YSLEER. On the study overall, not on this receptor specifically: Among patients across the cohort who died, overall survival time showed an inverse correlation with a larger post-nadir drop in TCR diversity. After the lymphocyte count nadir, photon-treated repertoires showed oligoclonal expansion, especially of CD8+ Temra cells, which drove the drop in diversity. The survival association was assessed only in patients who died, and better survival with proton therapy was presented by the authors as a possibility rather than a demonstrated result. Relative stability during treatment was observed in proton-treated patients, whereas loss of naive T cells and TCR diversity and gain of effector/memory populations were observed in photon-treated patients.

Library construction relied on the immunoSEQ multiplex PCR assay. T cell repertoires were profiled by deep sequencing of rearranged TCR beta loci, alongside multiparametric flow cytometry. The source is immuneACCESS, and TCRdb retained only in-frame sequences with V and J called. Part of the clones is not carried over; for the studies checked, unresolved V genes explain less than half of this, and the remainder is unexplained. Present in this sample are about 58,000 clones, roughly 84% of which were seen just once. The leading ten clones occupy about 1.9% of the sample. This clone was seen a single time. What this receptor recognizes is not known. No base-level quality is on record; no much larger clone is a single base apart.

This TCR was sampled from a man in his 60s with pancreatic cancer. The V and J segments used are TRBV4-3 and TRBJ1-1; a weak D assignment points to TRBD1 (5 bases agree). The sample here was peripheral blood, taken from a patient treated with proton-based radiotherapy. The CDR3 is CASSQAGTVNTEAFF. The DNA is TGCGCCAGCAGCCAAGCCGGGACGGTGAACACTGAAGCTTTCTTT.